The T cell receptor (beta chain) described here comes from a study of blood T cells in healthy people across ages. About the research overall: Researchers report that template switching captured about one barcoded beta molecule per two T cells.

Sample-barcoded 5' priming and a J-beta primer mix drove a second PCR of roughly 7 to 11 cycles. A single record per CDR3 protein comes from TCRdb applying MiXCR to the 5' RACE reads. The table lists 590,000 or so distinct CDR3 sequences, approximately 30% of them singletons, with around a sixth in the top ten. Study-wide points: Naive T cell percentage showed a strong correlation with the diversity of TCR beta.

This clonotype was observed many times. Antigen unknown. The V and J ends lost 5 bases and 0 bases, in that order; junction bases with no gene match: 15. This CDR3 has 18 residues. Researchers isolated at least 6 million PBMCs per sample. The sample taken for sequencing was blood. The chain joins TRBV12-3 or TRBV12-4 to TRBJ1-2; 7 nucleotides line up with TRBD1. The clonotype originates from an elderly woman in good health. The DNA for the CDR3 is TGTGCCAGCAGTCTAACCTTGAGGACAGGAATAGCTAACTATGGCTACACCTTC. This gives the protein CASSLTLRTGIANYGYTF.